This T cell receptor beta chain stems from a study of long-term antiretroviral therapy in people with HIV. General study points: Pre-ART expanded clones dominated the repertoire at every time point. Repertoires from HIV showed CDR3 length ranges narrower than those of controls.

The ends were cut back, 1 base at V and 0 bases at J, with 7 bases in the middle. CDR3 size: 15 residues. CDR1 is SGHAT and CDR2 is FQDESV in the germline V gene (reference sequence). They ran version v3.0 of the immunoSEQ assay at survey level. Produced via immunoSEQ multiplex PCR; TCRdb's table is partial and in-frame only. This table has about 20,000 clones, 80% appearing once. As concerns this clone: Its antigen is not identified.

The sequence derives from a woman between 40 and 50 years old with HIV. The sample in question was unsorted PBMCs, obtained 0.2 years after starting antiretroviral therapy. This chain joins TRBV11-1 and TRBJ2-1, with D perhaps matching TRBD2 (6 bases). CDR3 sequence (DNA): TGTGCCAGCAGCTTAGACGGGAGCTCCTACAATGAGCAGTTCTTC. It is translated as CASSLDGSSYNEQFF. The variable domain in full, completed from reference TRBV11-1 and TRBJ2-1, reads EAEVAQSPRYKITEKSQAVAFWCDPISGHATLYWYRQILGQGPELLVQFQDESVVDDSQLPKDRFSAERLKGVDSTLKIQPAELGDSAMYLCASSLDGSSYNEQFFGPGTRLTVL.